This TCR beta chain derives from a study of siplizumab effects on memory and regulatory T cells. This clone was detected only once. TCRdb's copy holds only in-frame clones and misses some; the assay was immunoSEQ multiplex PCR. The repertoire holds roughly 100,000 clones, 93% seen once, with roughly 0.64% in the top ten. Germline V gene data show CDR1 as SGHAT and CDR2 as FQDESV (reference sequence). The length of the CDR3 is 17 residues. V lost 4 bases, J lost 3 bases, and 18 bases lay in between. The sequenced material came from Tregs sorted from blood. The sequence was obtained from a human donor in good health. The chain recombines TRBV11-1 with TRBJ2-2; the D is unclear. CDR3 sequence (DNA): TGTGCCAGCAGCTCTCGCGCCCCCCCTGCGGACACCGGGGAGCTGTTTTTT. Translation gives CASSSRAPPADTGELFF.